This T cell receptor (beta chain) is from a study of blood T cell repertoires in COVID-19. Overall study context: T cells, B-cell-depleted T cells, or PBMCs provided the cDNA or gDNA that served as material.

The CDR3 runs 15 residues. Germline trimming cut 5 bases from V and 5 bases from J; bases unmatched to any gene: 12. From germline, CDR1 is SGHRS and CDR2 YFSETQ. Assay: immunoSEQ multiplex PCR; the TCRdb copy retains only in-frame clones and omits some. The table shows 100,000 to 150,000 clones, with 87% occurring only once. Sequenced material: peripheral blood. This TCR was recovered from a woman between 70 and 85 years old with acute or convalescent COVID-19. The chain employs TRBV5-1 and TRBJ2-5, with 7 bases that match TRBD1. CDR3 region: CASREEGGAVETQYF. The DNA for the CDR3 is TGCGCCAGCAGGGAGGAAGGGGGCGCGGTGGAGACCCAGTACTTC.